The 20 T cell receptor beta chains given below trace back to one sample, sequenced in a study of early T cells in non-severe SARS-CoV-2 infection. TCRdb passed the 5' RACE reads through MiXCR, listing each CDR3 protein once. The table records 65,000 to 80,000 distinct CDR3 sequences, about 13% of them present only once. Sequencing input: whole blood. These receptors were collected from an adult who was a healthcare worker with PCR-confirmed SARS-CoV-2 infection or an uninfected control (not recorded which).

The rearrangement uses TRBV27 and TRBJ2-5; 9 bases line up with TRBD2. From germline, CDR1 is MNHEY and CDR2 SMNVEV (reference sequence). The CDR3 has 14 residues. With V trimmed by 5 bases and J by 5 bases, 6 bases remained unmatched. DNA of the CDR3: TGTGCCAGCAGTAAAGCGGGGGGCTGGGAGACCCAGTACTTC. The encoded protein is CASSKAGGWETQYF.

The rearrangement links TRBV28 to TRBJ1-5, with 8 bases lining up with TRBD1. J was trimmed by 4 bases and V by 10 bases; bases with no gene match: 6. The CDR3 loop spans 13 amino acids. CDR1 and CDR2 from the germline V gene are MDHEN and SYDVKM. The chain's CDR3 is CATRTGGNQPQHF. The CDR3 DNA sequence: TGTGCCACCCGTACAGGGGGTAATCAGCCCCAGCATTTT. Looking up the rest from reference TRBV28 and TRBJ1-5 gives the full variable domain: DVKVTQSSRYLVKRTGEKVFLECVQDMDHENMFWYRQDPGLGLRLIYFSYDVKMKEKGDIPEGYSVSREKKERFSLILESASTNQTSMYLCATRTGGNQPQHFGDGTRLSIL.

The gene calls are TRBV20-1 and TRBJ2-1, with 9 nucleotides matching TRBD2. CDR3 length: 12 amino acids. Unmatched junction bases numbered 3, after V lost 3 bases and J lost 9 bases. Germline V CDR1 and CDR2: DFQATT, SNEGSKA (reference sequence). CDR3 coding DNA: TGCAGTGCTAGTGGCGGGAGGGGTGAGCAGTTCTTC. It yields the protein CSASGGRGEQFF.

There are many counts of this clonotype. This sequence joins TRBV4-3 and TRBJ1-1; the D is unclear. The germline gives CDR1 LGHNA, CDR2 YSLEER. V was cut by 0 bases and J by 2 bases, with 10 bases left in between. The CDR3 covers 15 residues. The CDR3 DNA reads as TGCGCCAGCAGCCAAGATCGGCAGGCCAACACTGAAGCTTTCTTT. Its translation is CASSQDRQANTEAFF.

This chain joins TRBV29-1 and TRBJ2-1; the match to TRBD2 covers 10 bases. The trim removed 4 bases at V and 9 bases at J, leaving 6 bases unmatched. This CDR3 contains 13 residues. In germline, CDR1 is SQVTM, CDR2 ANQGSEA. CDR3 nucleotide sequence: TGCAGCGTTGTAACTAGCGGGAAGGCTGAGCAGTTCTTC. Protein: CSVVTSGKAEQFF.

This clonotype was counted many times. V and J are TRBV12-3 or TRBV12-4 and TRBJ2-1; D is uncertain. This CDR3 spans 13 amino acids. V was clipped by 0 bases and J by 10 bases, with 10 bases between them. Written as DNA, the CDR3 is TGTGCCAGCAGTTTAGCGCTAAGGGTAGAGCAGTTCTTC. Its translation is CASSLALRVEQFF.

As regards this clonotype: This clone may be a read error of a much larger clone one base away. CDR3 coding DNA: TGTGCCAGCAGTGGATGGCAGAGTTACCAAGAGACCCAGTACTTC. It translates to CASSGWQSYQETQYF. The chain has TRBV25-1 and TRBJ2-5; no clear D gene. The CDR3 is 15 residues long. Trimming shortened V by 4 bases and J by 0 bases, and 12 bases separated the two germline ends. In germline, CDR1 is MGHDK, CDR2 SYGVNS.

The gene calls are TRBV25-1 and TRBJ2-7, with TRBD2 matching 8 bases. V was clipped by 5 bases and J by 5 bases; unmatched bases: 14. CDR3 length: 16 residues. Germline CDR1 is MGHDK and CDR2 is SYGVNS. Written as DNA, the CDR3 is TGTGCCAGCAGTACTGACTCTGGACTAGCAGGCCACGAGCAGTACTTC. Its translation is CASSTDSGLAGHEQYF.

This clonotype was counted many times. The rearrangement joins TRBV28 to TRBJ2-3; D uncertain. Germline V lookup: CDR1 MDHEN, CDR2 SYDVKM. V shed 2 bases and J shed 8 bases, with 8 bases lying between them. The CDR3 is 12 residues long. CDR3 region: CASSLRFGTQYF. CDR3 bases: TGTGCCAGCAGTTTAAGGTTTGGTACGCAGTATTTT.

This clonotype has more than one count but fewer than ten. The rearrangement links TRBV25-1 to TRBJ1-6; a possible D gene is TRBD1 (6 bases). Deletions cut 1 base from V and 10 bases from J, with 11 bases between. Germline V gene data show CDR1 as MGHDK and CDR2 as SYGVNS. CDR3 length: 14 amino acids. The CDR3 spells CASSESGGRSPLHF. The CDR3 coding sequence is TGTGCCAGCAGTGAATCCGGGGGCCGGTCACCCCTCCACTTT.

This clonotype was picked up many times. The V and J genes are TRBV5-1 and TRBJ1-2; D is ambiguous. The CDR3 is 16 residues long. Germline CDR1 is SGHRS and CDR2 is YFSETQ. Trimming pared 0 bases from V and 4 bases from J, leaving 16 bases between. The CDR3 here is CASSLGPSSSIYGYTF. DNA for the CDR3: TGCGCCAGCAGCTTGGGGCCCTCGTCAAGTATCTATGGCTACACCTTC.

The rearrangement joins TRBV10-3 to TRBJ2-1; tentatively, D is TRBD1 (6 bases). Trimming left V 2 bases short and J 6 bases short, with 14 bases between. The CDR3 extends over 15 amino acids. Germline V lookup: CDR1 ENHRY, CDR2 SYGVKD. CDR3 residues: CAISEQGHRTNEQFF. The CDR3 DNA reads TGTGCCATCAGTGAGCAGGGACACCGAACCAATGAGCAGTTCTTC.

The table lists this clonotype with a few counts. The J gene is TRBJ1-1, the V gene TRBV15; D perhaps matches TRBD1 (6 bases). The CDR3 totals 13 residues. Per the germline V gene, CDR1 is LNHNV and CDR2 is YYDKDF (reference sequence). Trimming removed 9 bases from V and 2 bases from J, with 13 bases in between. The CDR3 sequence is CATEGGSNTEAFF. The CDR3 coding sequence is TGTGCCACGGAGGGGGGCTCAAACACTGAAGCTTTCTTT.

This clonotype was seen at least ten times. In nucleotides, the CDR3 is TGTGCCAGCAGTTTGATGGGGAACTATGGCTACACCTTC. It yields the protein CASSLMGNYGYTF. The J gene is TRBJ1-2, the V gene TRBV27, with D unclear. Trimming left V 3 bases short and J 2 bases short, with 7 bases between. There are 13 residues in the CDR3. Germline CDR1 is MNHEY and CDR2 is SMNVEV (reference sequence).

CDR3: CASSLSGVSTEAFF. The CDR3 DNA is TGTGCCAGCAGTTTAAGTGGAGTAAGCACTGAAGCTTTCTTT. The chain combines TRBV12-3 or TRBV12-4 with TRBJ1-1; no reliable D call. Trimming shortened V by 2 bases and J by 4 bases, and 11 bases separated the two germline ends. This CDR3 is 14 amino acids long.

This clonotype was counted a few times. The genes are TRBV7-2 and TRBJ2-7, with TRBD2 matching over 7 bases. Germline loops: CDR1 SGHTA, CDR2 FQGNSA. Trimming removed 4 bases from V and 4 bases from J; junction bases left unmatched: 7. The CDR3 has 14 residues. CDR3 DNA: TGTGCCAGCAGCTCCGGCGGGAGTAGGTACGAGCAGTACTTC. Amino acid sequence: CASSSGGSRYEQYF.

V usage is TRBV11-2 and J usage is TRBJ2-1, with 11 bases matching TRBD2. The trim removed 5 bases at V and 15 bases at J, leaving 9 bases unmatched. The CDR3 contains 13 residues. CDR1 and CDR2 from the germline V gene are SGHAT and FQNNGV. The CDR3 DNA is TGTGCCAGCAGCCCGGGAACTAGCGGGAGTTGGTTCTTC. Its translation is CASSPGTSGSWFF.

The chain employs TRBV29-1 and TRBJ2-7; 8 bases are shared with TRBD2. The ends lost 7 bases at V and 1 base at J; junction bases unmatched: 9. Germline CDR1 is SQVTM and CDR2 is ANQGSEA. The CDR3 totals 14 residues. The CDR3 here is CSASWGGRSYEQYF. CDR3 bases: TGCAGCGCGTCCTGGGGCGGGAGGTCCTACGAGCAGTACTTC.

This clonotype was detected a few times. V usage is TRBV12-3 or TRBV12-4 and J usage is TRBJ1-1; perhaps TRBD1 as D (5 bases). V dropped 3 bases and J dropped 1 base, with 9 bases sitting between them. The CDR3 length is 14 residues. The CDR3 loop is CASSLSGANTEAFF. CDR3 DNA sequence: TGTGCCAGCAGTTTGTCCGGGGCGAACACTGAAGCTTTCTTT.

This clonotype has at least ten counts. The chain carries TRBV18 and TRBJ2-4, with 7 nucleotides matching TRBD1. The CDR3 is made up of 16 amino acids. The germline V gene encodes CDR1 KGHSH and CDR2 LQKENI. Trimming took 3 bases from V and 0 from J; bases not matched to a gene: 5. In nucleotides, the CDR3 is TGTGCCAGCTCACCCCGGGACAGACTAGCCAAAAACATTCAGTACTTC. This gives the protein CASSPRDRLAKNIQYF.